This T cell receptor beta chain derives from a study of CD8+CD57+ T cells in acquired aplastic anemia. Study at large: Isolated CD4+ and CD8+ cells, once sorted, yielded DNA averaging approximately 3 ug.

The study, taken as a whole, reports: About 30 shared CD8+ CDR3s appeared highly expressed within patients' immunodominant clones.

Using genomic DNA as the template, TCR beta VDJ and CDR3 profiling was carried out. MiXCR was run by TCRdb on the reads, yielding one entry per CDR3 protein. The table includes fewer than 250,000 distinct CDR3 sequences, about half detected once. This clonotype occurred a few times. No antigen is known for it. The TCR originated in a human donor in good health, serving as a control. The sequenced sample consisted of sorted CD4+, CD8+, or CD8+CD57+ T cells (not recorded which) from PBMCs.

As DNA, the CDR3 is TGCAGTGCTAGCTCTTCAGACGTACAAAGTATAACGGATGGCTACACCTTC. Translating it yields CSASSSDVQSITDGYTF. The V and J genes are TRBV20-1 and TRBJ1-2, with D uncertain. Trimming stripped 3 bases from V and 6 bases from J, with 26 bases between. This CDR3 has 17 amino acids. Germline-derived CDR1 and CDR2 are DFQATT and SNEGSKA (reference sequence).